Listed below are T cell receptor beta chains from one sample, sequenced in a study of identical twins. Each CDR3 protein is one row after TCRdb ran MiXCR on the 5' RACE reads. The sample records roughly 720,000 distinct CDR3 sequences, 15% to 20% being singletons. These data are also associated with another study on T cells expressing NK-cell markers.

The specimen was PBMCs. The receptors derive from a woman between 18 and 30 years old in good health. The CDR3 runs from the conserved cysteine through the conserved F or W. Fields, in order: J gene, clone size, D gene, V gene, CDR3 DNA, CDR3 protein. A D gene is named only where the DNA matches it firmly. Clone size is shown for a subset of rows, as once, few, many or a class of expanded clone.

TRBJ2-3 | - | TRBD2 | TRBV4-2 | TGTGCCAGCAGCCAAGAGGGTTGGGGGGGGGGAGATACGCAGTATTTT | CASSQEGWGGGDTQYF
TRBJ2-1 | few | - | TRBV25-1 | TGTGCCAGCAGTGAGGCGGGATCCTGGAATGAGCAGTTCTTC | CASSEAGSWNEQFF
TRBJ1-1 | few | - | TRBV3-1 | TGTGCCAGCAGCCACCACGACGGAGCTGAAGCTTTCTTT | CASSHHDGAEAFF
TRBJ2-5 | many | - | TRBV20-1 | TGCAGTGCTAACCAAGAGACCCAGTACTTC | CSANQETQYF
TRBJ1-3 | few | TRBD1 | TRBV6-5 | TGTGCCAGCAGTTACTCGGGGACAGGCCTTGGAAACACCATATATTTT | CASSYSGTGLGNTIYF
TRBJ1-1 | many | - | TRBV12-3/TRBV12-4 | TGTGCCAGCAGTTTAGATGGTGAAGCTTTCTTT | CASSLDGEAFF
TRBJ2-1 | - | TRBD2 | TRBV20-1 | TGCAGTGCCGAATGGGCTAGCGGGCGGTACAATGAGCAGTTCTTC | CSAEWASGRYNEQFF
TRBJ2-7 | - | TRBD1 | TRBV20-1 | TGCAGTGCCCGCCGACGGACAGGGGGAGAAGAGCAGTACTTC | CSARRRTGGEEQYF
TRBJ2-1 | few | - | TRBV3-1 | TGTGCCAGCAGCCAAGTTGAGGGTTCCTACAATGAGCAGTTCTTC | CASSQVEGSYNEQFF
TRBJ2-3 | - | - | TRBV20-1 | TGCAGTGCTAGGGGGCCGGGGACAGATACGCAGTATTTT | CSARGPGTDTQYF
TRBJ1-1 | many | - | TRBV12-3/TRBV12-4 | TGTGCCAGCAGTTTTCAGGATAGCACTGAAGCTTTCTTT | CASSFQDSTEAFF
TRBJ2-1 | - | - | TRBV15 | TGTGCCACCAGATCGCTAGCAGGACGGAATGAGCAGTTCTTC | CATRSLAGRNEQFF
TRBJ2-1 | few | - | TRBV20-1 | TGCAGTGCTAGAGATAAGGGACACCCCAAGGAGCAGTTCTTC | CSARDKGHPKEQFF
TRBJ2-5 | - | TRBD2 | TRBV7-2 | TGTGCCAGCAGCCCGTGGACTAGCTATTTAGAGACCCAGTACTTC | CASSPWTSYLETQYF
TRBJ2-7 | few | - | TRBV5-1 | TGCGCCAGCAGCTCGACGGCGGGCTCCGGCTCCTACGAGCAGTACTTC | CASSSTAGSGSYEQYF
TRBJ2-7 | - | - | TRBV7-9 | TGTGCCAGCAGCTCATCGGTTCACGAGCAGTACTTC | CASSSSVHEQYF
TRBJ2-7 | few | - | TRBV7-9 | TGTGCCAGCAGCTTAAACGCAGCCTACGAGCAGTACTTC | CASSLNAAYEQYF
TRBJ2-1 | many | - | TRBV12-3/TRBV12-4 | TGTGCCAGCAACAGGGCCCACGCTGATGAGCAGTTCTTC | CASNRAHADEQFF
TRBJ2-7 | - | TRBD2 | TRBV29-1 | TGCAGCGTTGGGTTAGCGGGAGATAACGAGCAGTACTTC | CSVGLAGDNEQYF
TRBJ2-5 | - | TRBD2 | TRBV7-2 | TGTGCCAGCAGCGCCAGCGGGGGGTTTCTCGAGACCCAGTACTTC | CASSASGGFLETQYF
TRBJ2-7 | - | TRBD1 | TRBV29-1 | TGCAGCGTTCGGACAGGGTCCGAGCAGTACTTC | CSVRTGSEQYF
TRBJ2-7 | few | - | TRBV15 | TGTGCCACCAGCAGAGAGCAGGGGCGGGAGCAGTACTTC | CATSREQGREQYF
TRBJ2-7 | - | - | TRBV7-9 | TGTGCCAGCAGCGTAGGCGGGATTGGTGCCTCCTACGAGCAGTACTTC | CASSVGGIGASYEQYF
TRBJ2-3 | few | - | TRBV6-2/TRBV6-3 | TGTGCCAGCATCTGGGATAGCACAGATACGCAGTATTTT | CASIWDSTDTQYF
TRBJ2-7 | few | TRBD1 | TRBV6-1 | TGTGCCAGCACCCACGGGACAGGGTCCCACGAGCAGTACTTC | CASTHGTGSHEQYF
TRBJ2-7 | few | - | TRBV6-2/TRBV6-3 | TGTGCCAGCAACCAAGCCGGTGCCTACGAGCAGTACTTC | CASNQAGAYEQYF
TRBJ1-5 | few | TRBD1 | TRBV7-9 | TGTGCCAGTGGGACAGGTCTCGACAATCAGCCCCAGCATTTT | CASGTGLDNQPQHF
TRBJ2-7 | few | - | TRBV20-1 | TGCAGTGCTAGAGAAAGGACAGAGATTGACGAGCAGTACTTC | CSARERTEIDEQYF
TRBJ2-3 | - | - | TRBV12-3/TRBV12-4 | TGTGCCTGCGCGGGGTACCTCCGAGATACGCAGTATTTT | CACAGYLRDTQYF
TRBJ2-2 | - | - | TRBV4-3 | TGCGCCAGCAGCCAAGAGAGGAAGAACACCGGGGAGCTGTTTTTT | CASSQERKNTGELFF
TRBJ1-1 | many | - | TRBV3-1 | TGTGCCAGCAGGGACACCCAGAACACTGAAGCTTTCTTT | CASRDTQNTEAFF
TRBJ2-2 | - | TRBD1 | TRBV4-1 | TGCGCCAGCAGCGCAGGGACAGGCTTGTCCGGGGAGCTGTTTTTT | CASSAGTGLSGELFF
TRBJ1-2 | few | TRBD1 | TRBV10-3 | TGTGCCACCAATGGACAGGGGGCGAACGGCTACACCTTC | CATNGQGANGYTF
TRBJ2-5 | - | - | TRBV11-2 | TGTGCCAGCAGCTTTGGGCAGGGGTGGGAGACCCAGTACTTC | CASSFGQGWETQYF
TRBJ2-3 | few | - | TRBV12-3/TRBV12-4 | TGTGCCAGCAGGCAACTAGGGGGAGATACGCAGTATTTT | CASRQLGGDTQYF
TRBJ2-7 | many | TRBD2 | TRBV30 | TGTGCCTGGAGTCCCCGTAGAACTAGCGGGAATTTCTACGAGCAGTACTTC | CAWSPRRTSGNFYEQYF
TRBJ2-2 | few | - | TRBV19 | TGTGCCAGTAGTGCCCGGACCGACGGGGAGCTGTTTTTT | CASSARTDGELFF
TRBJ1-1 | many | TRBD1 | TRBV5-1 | TGCGCCAGCAGCTGGACAGGCATGAACACTGAAGCTTTCTTT | CASSWTGMNTEAFF
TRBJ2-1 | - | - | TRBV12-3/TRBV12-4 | TGTGCCAGCAAGATGAACAATGAGCAGTTCTTC | CASKMNNEQFF
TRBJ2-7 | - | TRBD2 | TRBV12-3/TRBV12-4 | TGTGCCAGCAGTTTTTTCGGCGGGAGAGGTTACGAGCAGTACTTC | CASSFFGGRGYEQYF
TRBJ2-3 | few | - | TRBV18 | TGTGCCAGCTCACCAACAGAACATCGGGATACGCAGTATTTT | CASSPTEHRDTQYF
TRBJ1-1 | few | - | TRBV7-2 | TGTGCCAGCAGCCTAGGCCCGGGGAATGAAGCTTTCTTT | CASSLGPGNEAFF
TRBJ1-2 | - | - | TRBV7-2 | TGTGCCAGCAGCTTATCAGTCCAGGGAGGGTATGGCTACACCTTC | CASSLSVQGGYGYTF
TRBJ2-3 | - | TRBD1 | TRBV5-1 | TGCGCCAGCAGCTTGCCCCGGGACAGGATTCCCCCAGATACGCAGTATTTT | CASSLPRDRIPPDTQYF
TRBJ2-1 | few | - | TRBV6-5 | TGTGCCAGCAGTCACGGGCTAGCTCATGAGCAGTTCTTC | CASSHGLAHEQFF
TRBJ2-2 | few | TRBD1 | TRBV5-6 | TGTGCCAGCAGCTTGGCGGGACAGGGGACCACCGGGGAGCTGTTTTTT | CASSLAGQGTTGELFF
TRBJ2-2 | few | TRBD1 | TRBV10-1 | TGCGCCACCTCCTCCGGGACAGGGAGCACCGGGGAGCTGTTTTTT | CATSSGTGSTGELFF
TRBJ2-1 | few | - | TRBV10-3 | TGTGCCATCAATAGACACGGAGTGGACAATGAGCAGTTCTTC | CAINRHGVDNEQFF
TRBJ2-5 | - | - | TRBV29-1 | TGCAGCGTTGTCAGGGGCCTGGGAGAGACCCAGTACTTC | CSVVRGLGETQYF
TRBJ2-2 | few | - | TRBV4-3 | TGCGCCAGCAGCCAAGATAAGGGCGGAACGAACACCGGGGAGCTGTTTTTT | CASSQDKGGTNTGELFF
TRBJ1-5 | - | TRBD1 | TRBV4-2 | TGTGCCAGCAGCCAGGGAGGTGGGACAGGATTCTTTCATCAGCCCCAGCATTTT | CASSQGGGTGFFHQPQHF
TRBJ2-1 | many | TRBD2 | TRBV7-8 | TGTGCCAGCAGCCACCCTAGCGGATCGTCCTACAATGAGCAGTTCTTC | CASSHPSGSSYNEQFF
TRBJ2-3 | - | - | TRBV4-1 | TGCGCCAGCAGCCAAGATGGTGGGGGAGGAGATACGCAGTATTTT | CASSQDGGGGDTQYF
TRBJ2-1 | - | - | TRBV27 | TGTGCCACGTCGGGGGCCTACAATGAGCAGTTCTTC | CATSGAYNEQFF
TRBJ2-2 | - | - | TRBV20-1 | TGCAGTGCTTATCCTAGCGAACCCGGGGAGCTGTTTTTT | CSAYPSEPGELFF